The entry that follows covers one T cell receptor (beta chain) sequence. The antigen is unknown. Using immunoSEQ multiplex PCR, the repertoire was profiled, and TCRdb retains in-frame clones only, with some absent. This sample has more than 110,000 clones; 70% to 90% occur once, and the top ten carry roughly 7.7%. CDR3 size: 14 residues. The germline gives CDR1 SGHNT, CDR2 YYREEE (reference sequence). With V trimmed by 2 bases and J by 6 bases, 4 bases remained unmatched. The data are from a study of cytomegalovirus exposure and HLA in healthy donors. Study-wide points: The majority of TCR sequences were rare, yet some public TCRs appeared in many donors.

The sequenced material came from PBMCs. The chain employs TRBV5-4 and TRBJ1-2; 10 bases are a match to TRBD1. The receptor comes from a young woman in good health and CMV-seropositive. DNA of the CDR3: TGTGCCAGCAGCTTTGCTGGACAGGGGGATGGCTACACCTTC. Its protein product is CASSFAGQGDGYTF.